This T cell receptor (beta chain) was identified in a study of blood T cell repertoires in COVID-19. The wider study: COVID-19 samples from acute and convalescent phases originated in the United States, Italy and Spain. T cells, B-cell-depleted T cells, or PBMCs provided the cDNA or gDNA that served as material.

The CDR3 is 16 amino acids. Per the germline V gene, CDR1 is KGHSH and CDR2 is LQKENI. V shed 0 bases and J shed 2 bases, with 14 bases lying between them. The Seattle patients, enrolled during active infection, were followed longitudinally. Original analysis: Estimation of nucleated cell counts was performed using reference gene primer amplification. The assay was immunoSEQ multiplex PCR, and TCRdb's table has in-frame clones only and misses some. Clone size and V and J calls were adopted from that table, with D and trimming inferred from the DNA. The sample has hundreds of thousands of clones; 70% to 90% are singletons.

The chain employs TRBV18 and TRBJ2-7; the D gene is possibly TRBD2 (6 bases). The specimen sequenced was peripheral blood. The TCR sequence derives from a woman aged 55-70 years with COVID-19, enrolled during active disease. The CDR3 here is CASSPPSGGLAYEQYF. CDR3 DNA: TGTGCCAGCTCACCACCGTCTGGAGGGTTGGCCTACGAGCAGTACTTC.